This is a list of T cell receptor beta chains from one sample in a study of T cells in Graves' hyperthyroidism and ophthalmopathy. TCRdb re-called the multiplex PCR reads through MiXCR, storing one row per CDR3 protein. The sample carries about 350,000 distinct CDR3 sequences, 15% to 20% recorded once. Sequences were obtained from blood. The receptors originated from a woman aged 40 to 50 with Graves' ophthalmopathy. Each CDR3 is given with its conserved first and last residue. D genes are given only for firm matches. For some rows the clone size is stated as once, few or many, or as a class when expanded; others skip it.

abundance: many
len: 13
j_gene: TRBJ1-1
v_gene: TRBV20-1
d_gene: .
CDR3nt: TGCAGTGCTCCCCAGCGGGGCGGGACTGAAGCTTTCTTT
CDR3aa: CSAPQRGGTEAFF

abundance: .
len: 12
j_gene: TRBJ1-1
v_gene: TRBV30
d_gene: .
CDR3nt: TGTGCCTGCCTCGGGGCGTTTACTGAAGCTTTCTTT
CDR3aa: CACLGAFTEAFF

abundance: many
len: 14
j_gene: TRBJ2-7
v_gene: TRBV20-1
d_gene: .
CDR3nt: TGCAGTGCTAGGACACACCTAACACCCTACGAGCAGTACTTC
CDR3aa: CSARTHLTPYEQYF

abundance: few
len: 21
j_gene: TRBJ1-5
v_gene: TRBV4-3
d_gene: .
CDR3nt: TGCGCCAGCAGCCCTACTAAACTTCCGGGAACACACTGGTATAGCAATCAGCCCCAGCATTTT
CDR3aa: CASSPTKLPGTHWYSNQPQHF

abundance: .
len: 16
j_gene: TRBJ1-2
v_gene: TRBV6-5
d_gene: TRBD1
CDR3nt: TGTGCCAGCAGTTACTCGACTCATGGGGACAGCTATGGCTACACCTTC
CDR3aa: CASSYSTHGDSYGYTF

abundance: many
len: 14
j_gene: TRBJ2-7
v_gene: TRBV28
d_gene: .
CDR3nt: TGTGCCAGCAGTTTATCTGGGGCGATCGACGAGCAGTACTTC
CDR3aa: CASSLSGAIDEQYF

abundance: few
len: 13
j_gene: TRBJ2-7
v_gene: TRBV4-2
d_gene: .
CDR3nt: TGTGCCAGCAGCCAACCTCAGGCCTACGAGCAGTACTTC
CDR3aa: CASSQPQAYEQYF

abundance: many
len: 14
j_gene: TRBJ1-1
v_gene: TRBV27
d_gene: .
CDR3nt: TGTGCCAGCAGTTCCCGCAACGGAGGAGTCGGGGCTTTCTTT
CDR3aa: CASSSRNGGVGAFF

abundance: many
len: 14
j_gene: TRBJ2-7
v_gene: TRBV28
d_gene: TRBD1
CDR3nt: TGTGCCAGCAGCCATACAGGGGGCGGAAACGAGCAGTACTTC
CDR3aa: CASSHTGGGNEQYF

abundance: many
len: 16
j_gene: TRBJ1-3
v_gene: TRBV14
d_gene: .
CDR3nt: TGTGCCAGCAGCCAACTATCCATCTACTCTGGAAACACCATATATTTT
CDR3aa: CASSQLSIYSGNTIYF

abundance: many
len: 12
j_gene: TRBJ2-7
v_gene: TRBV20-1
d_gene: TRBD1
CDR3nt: TGCAGTGCCCCGGACAGGTTGAGCGAGCAGTACTTC
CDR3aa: CSAPDRLSEQYF

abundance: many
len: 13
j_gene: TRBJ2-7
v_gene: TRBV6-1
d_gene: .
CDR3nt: TGTGCCAGCAGTGCCTCCGTCAGCTACGAGCAGTACTTC
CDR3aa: CASSASVSYEQYF

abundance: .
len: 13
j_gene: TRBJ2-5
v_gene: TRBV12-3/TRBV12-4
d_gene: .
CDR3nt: TGTGCCAGCAGTTTCAGGGGCAAAGAGACCCAGTACTTC
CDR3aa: CASSFRGKETQYF

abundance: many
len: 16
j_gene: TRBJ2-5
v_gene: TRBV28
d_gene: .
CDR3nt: TGTGCCAGCAGTTTTTCGGGACAAAGCCTCCAAGAGACCCAGTACTTC
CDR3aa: CASSFSGQSLQETQYF

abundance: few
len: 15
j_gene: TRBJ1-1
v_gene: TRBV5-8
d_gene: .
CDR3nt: TGTGCCAGCAGCTTGGCCGTGGTTCAGAACACTGAAGCTTTCTTT
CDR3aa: CASSLAVVQNTEAFF

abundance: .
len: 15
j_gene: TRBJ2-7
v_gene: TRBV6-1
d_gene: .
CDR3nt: TGTGCCAGCAGTGAAGCGTGGCCAGGGTGGTACGAGCAGTACTTC
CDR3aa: CASSEAWPGWYEQYF

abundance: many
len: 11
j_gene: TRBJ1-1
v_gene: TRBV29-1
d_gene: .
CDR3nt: TGCAGCGTTGTAACAGTAGATGAAGCTTTCTTT
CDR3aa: CSVVTVDEAFF

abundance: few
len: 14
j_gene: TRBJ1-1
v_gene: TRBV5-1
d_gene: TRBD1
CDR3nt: TGCGCCAGCAGGGCTAGACAGGGGAACACTGAAGCTTTCTTT
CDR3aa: CASRARQGNTEAFF

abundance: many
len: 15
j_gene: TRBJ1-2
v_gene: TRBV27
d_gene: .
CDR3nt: TGTGCCACCATTCAAGACCCCTATAAGTCCTATGGCTACACCTTC
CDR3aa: CATIQDPYKSYGYTF

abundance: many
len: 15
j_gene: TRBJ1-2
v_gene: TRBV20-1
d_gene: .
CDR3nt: TGCAGTGCTAGTTTTCGGGGGAATGCTAACTATGGCTACACCTTC
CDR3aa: CSASFRGNANYGYTF